This section outlines one T cell receptor (beta chain) sequence together with its context. The antigen is undetermined. From the RACE reads, TCRdb called clonotypes with MiXCR, one entry per CDR3 protein. Seen here are roughly 84,000 distinct CDR3 sequences, roughly 10% observed once, and the top ten hold 4.5% to 5%. The CDR3 is 14 residues long. Trimming took 2 bases from V and 0 from J, leaving 7 bases between them. This entry belongs to a study of human T cells and chemical hapten exposure. Across the study: DPC 0.01% went on the upper back by patch test, with reading at 6 days.

This sample's time point: patch test 2, 6 weeks after DPC sensitization. Treatment described: therapeutic diphenylcyclopropenone sensitization with weekly scalp DPC. Study-wide results and caveats: Higher patch test scores went with higher counts of PT1 expanded TCRs.

This chain joins TRBV12-3 or TRBV12-4 and TRBJ1-1; tentative D call: TRBD1 (5 bases). This receptor was identified in a woman between 45 and 65 years old with alopecia areata. Some clones in this sample may be carry-over from other donors' samples. The sequenced sample was whole blood, obtained in connection with sensitization to the hapten diphenylcyclopropenone (DPC). Written as DNA, the CDR3 is TGTGCCAGCAGTTTAAAGGGGATGAACACTGAAGCTTTCTTT. Translated: CASSLKGMNTEAFF.